This T cell receptor beta chain is drawn from a study of cytomegalovirus exposure and HLA in healthy donors. Study results and limitations: Researchers reported that a few CMV-associated chains were confirmed in vitro as CMV antigen-specific. A subsequent analysis found that TCR clusters from the first cohort also tended to co-occur in the 120 or so validation repertoires, with 90% to 95% of cluster scores above 0.

Details on this clone: What it binds is not known.

Germline V lookup: CDR1 SNHLY, CDR2 FYNNEI. This CDR3 is built from 19 residues. The V gene end was trimmed by 2 bases and the J gene end by 3 bases; junction bases not matched to a gene: 10. Libraries were prepared by immunoSEQ multiplex PCR; TCRdb keeps only in-frame clonotypes and omits some of them. The repertoire has approximately 180,000 clones, roughly nine tenths of them found once; the top ten carry about 2.5%. This rearrangement joins TRBV2 to TRBJ2-1; 13 bases match TRBD2. The sequence was obtained from a man aged 18 to 30 in good health and CMV-seropositive. The sequenced material came from PBMCs. CDR3 bases: TGTGCCAGCAGTGAAACTAGCGGGGGGGAAATTCCTAACTACAATGAGCAGTTCTTC. It encodes CASSETSGGEIPNYNEQFF.